These T cell receptor beta chains were read from a single sample in a study of CD8 T cells in Susac syndrome. MiXCR, run by TCRdb on the immunoSEQ multiplex PCR reads, gives a single entry per CDR3 protein. The table shows roughly 220,000 distinct CDR3 sequences, with around 93% occurring only once. Sequencing was performed on CD4+ T cells from PBMCs. Every receptor here comes from a human donor with Susac syndrome. CDR3s include the opening cysteine and the closing phenylalanine or tryptophan. Fields, in order: V gene, CDR3 protein.

>TRBV5-4
CASSTLTSTGELFF
>TRBV7-7
CASSTGTGSYNEQFF
>TRBV10-3
CASRGALDNSPLHF
>TRBV5-1
CASKVETDTGELFF
>TRBV4-3
CASSQEGGTNNSPLHF
>TRBV7-2
CASSLARESEAFF
>TRBV14
CASSFTGPTLHF
>TRBV4-1
CASSQGRGTGEHYEQYF
>TRBV30
CAWNANTEAFF
>TRBV3-1
CASSQGTAYEQYF
>TRBV12-3/TRBV12-4
CASSQSGQINYEQYF
>TRBV3-1
CASSQDRQDGYTF
>TRBV29-1
CSVVPATGAREKLFF
>TRBV5-1
CASSLVAGSYKNIQYF
>TRBV12-3/TRBV12-4
CASSLAGASEKLFF
>TRBV19
CATNLQHLSNQPQHF
>TRBV20-1
CSAPQGASGGPNTGELFF
>TRBV5-6
CASSYGTSIVTQYF
>TRBV7-8
CASSHPIILGSTDTQYF
>TRBV4-2
CASSQEVQGYGYTF
>TRBV5-1
CASSPGQLLVSTEAFF
>TRBV4-3
CASSQGAKGPYEQYF